This T cell receptor (beta chain) was captured in a study of blood T cell repertoires in COVID-19. Study at large: Nucleic acid was either cDNA or gDNA, and it came from T cells, B-cell-depleted T cells, or PBMCs.

Original analysis: Amplifying reference gene primers gave estimates of nucleated cell counts. Generated by immunoSEQ multiplex PCR, the TCRdb table keeps only in-frame clones and is missing some. V and J calls and clone size follow that table, whereas D and trimming were derived from the DNA. The sample lists about 160,000 clones, 65% to 80% seen once, with approximately 8% in the top ten. V was clipped by 2 bases and J by 6 bases, with 17 bases between them. The CDR3 consists of 15 residues. The germline gives CDR1 MNHEY, CDR2 SMNVEV (reference sequence). This chain uses TRBV27 with TRBJ2-7, with a weak D call TRBD1 (7 bases). This TCR derives from a man aged 55-75 years with acute or convalescent COVID-19. The sequencing sample was made of peripheral blood. CDR3 loop: CASSLTAGGTREQYF. The CDR3, as DNA: TGTGCCAGCAGTTTAACGGCAGGGGGGACCCGCGAGCAGTACTTC.